Listed below are T cell receptor beta chains from one sample, sequenced in a study of T cells in localized non-small cell lung cancer. Assay used: immunoSEQ multiplex PCR; TCRdb lists only in-frame clones, some missing. The sample holds around 1,300 clones; more than 20% are singletons and the top ten take 10%. This material consisted of lung tumor tissue, taken before any cancer treatment. All receptors come from a male donor aged 60 or over with stage I lung adenocarcinoma. Both conserved end residues are part of each CDR3. Fields, in order: clone size, J gene, D gene, V gene, CDR3 protein, CDR3 DNA. A D gene is named only where the DNA matches it firmly. Size is omitted from some rows. Given values are once, few, many or a class for expanded clones.

medium-sized TRBJ2-2 NA TRBV12-2 CATTRVGTGATGELFF NA
NA TRBJ2-5 TRBD2 TRBV6-8 CASSRGLAGAETQYF TGTGCCAGCAGCCGAGGACTAGCGGGAGCGGAGACCCAGTACTTC
few TRBJ1-5 NA TRBV11-3 CASSLGSTGHQPQHF TGTGCCAGCAGCTTAGGTAGCACAGGCCATCAGCCCCAGCATTTT
medium-sized TRBJ2-3 NA TRBV6-8 CAIRFVLTDTQYF TGTGCCATCAGATTCGTACTCACAGATACGCAGTATTTT
large TRBJ2-7 NA TRBV28 CASSLTKYEQYF TGTGCCAGCAGTCTAACCAAGTACGAGCAGTACTTC
once TRBJ2-2 TRBD1 TRBV12-5 CASRQGVTGELFF TGTGCTAGTAGACAGGGAGTCACCGGGGAGCTGTTTTTT
NA TRBJ2-1 NA TRBV6-7 CASSIDRVQFF TGTGCCAGCAGTATTGACCGGGTGCAGTTCTTC
few TRBJ1-1 NA TRBV25-1 CASSEQVNTEAFF TGTGCCAGCAGTGAACAGGTGAACACTGAAGCTTTCTTT
few TRBJ1-1 NA TRBV6-8 CASRDSNTEAFF TGTGCCAGCAGGGATTCGAACACTGAAGCTTTCTTT
few TRBJ2-3 TRBD2 TRBV23-1 CASSQEASGGPYTDTQYF TGCGCCAGCAGCCAAGAAGCTAGCGGGGGGCCATACACAGATACGCAGTATTTT
NA TRBJ2-1 TRBD2 TRBV11-3 CASSLGGASYNEQFF TGTGCCAGCAGCTTGGGAGGGGCCTCCTACAATGAGCAGTTCTTC
few TRBJ2-3 TRBD2 TRBV6-8 CASSSGAGADTQYF TGTGCCAGCAGTTCCGGCGCGGGAGCAGATACGCAGTATTTT
NA TRBJ2-1 NA TRBV29-1 CSVNLAGTSYNEQFF TGCAGCGTAAATCTGGCGGGGACCTCCTACAATGAGCAGTTCTTC
medium-sized TRBJ2-2 TRBD1 TRBV9 CASSPGQGDAGELFF TGTGCCAGCAGCCCCGGACAGGGAGATGCCGGGGAGCTGTTTTTT
NA TRBJ1-1 NA TRBV10-2 CASSGQRNTEAFF TGCGCCAGCAGTGGACAGAGGAACACTGAAGCTTTCTTT
NA TRBJ2-6 NA TRBV29-1 CSVETASHSSSGANVLTF TGCAGCGTTGAAACGGCCAGTCATTCGAGCTCTGGGGCCAACGTCCTGACTTTC
few TRBJ2-1 TRBD2 TRBV11-3 CASSLGAGGYNEQFF TGTGCCAGCAGCTTAGGAGCGGGGGGTTACAATGAGCAGTTCTTC
NA TRBJ1-2 TRBD1 TRBV11-3 CASSLGRDSPNYGYTF TGTGCCAGCAGCTTGGGTCGGGACAGCCCTAACTATGGCTACACCTTC
NA TRBJ2-2 TRBD1 TRBV5-1 CASTQQGANTGELFF TGCGCCAGCACTCAACAGGGGGCGAACACCGGGGAGCTGTTTTTT
few TRBJ2-5 TRBD1 TRBV11-1 CASSSIRDRGWETQYF TGTGCCAGCAGCTCCATTCGGGACAGGGGGTGGGAGACCCAGTACTTC
NA TRBJ1-5 NA TRBV19 CASSRVGNGDQPQHF TGTGCCAGTAGTCGCGTCGGAAATGGGGATCAGCCCCAGCATTTT
few TRBJ2-1 NA TRBV6-8 CAISVLPGPSSYNEQFF TGTGCCATCAGTGTACTCCCGGGACCCAGCTCCTACAATGAGCAGTTCTTC
few TRBJ1-1 NA TRBV10-2 CASSESTTGYTEAFF TGCGCCAGCAGTGAGTCGACTACAGGGTACACTGAAGCTTTCTTT
few TRBJ2-1 TRBD2 TRBV6-8 CASSNLAGGSNNEQFF TGTGCCAGCAGTAATCTAGCGGGAGGTTCCAACAATGAGCAGTTCTTC
few TRBJ2-3 NA TRBV6-8 CASRHRQVSSTDTQYF TGTGCCAGCAGACACAGACAGGTTTCTAGCACAGATACGCAGTATTTT
large TRBJ1-1 NA TRBV6-8 CASSLKPWNTEAFF TGTGCCAGCAGCCTAAAGCCTTGGAACACTGAAGCTTTCTTT
NA TRBJ1-1 NA TRBV10-3 CAISEVRGQTNTEAFF TGTGCCATCAGTGAGGTCCGCGGACAGACCAACACTGAAGCTTTCTTT
few TRBJ2-1 TRBD2 TRBV6-1 CASSENLVGGDEQFF TGTGCCAGCAGTGAAAATCTCGTCGGGGGGGATGAGCAGTTCTTC
medium-sized TRBJ1-4 NA TRBV11-3 CASSSPWTDEKLFF TGTGCCAGCAGCTCTCCCTGGACAGATGAAAAACTGTTTTTT
NA TRBJ2-3 TRBD2 TRBV6-8 CASSKGLAGGVDTQYF TGTGCCAGCAGTAAGGGACTAGCGGGAGGGGTAGATACGCAGTATTTT
few TRBJ1-1 NA TRBV29-1 CSVEDPLFEAFF TGCAGCGTTGAAGATCCCCTGTTTGAAGCTTTCTTT
few TRBJ2-3 NA TRBV11-3 CASSWGGESDTQYF TGTGCCAGCAGCTGGGGCGGGGAATCAGATACGCAGTATTTT
NA TRBJ2-5 NA TRBV18 CASSPTGVQETQYF TGTGCCAGCTCACCGACAGGCGTCCAAGAGACCCAGTACTTC
few TRBJ2-5 TRBD2 TRBV6-8 CAITGTSGEETQYF TGTGCCATCACCGGGACTAGCGGGGAAGAGACCCAGTACTTC
once TRBJ1-2 NA TRBV5-1 CASRPQGPHYDYGYTF TGCGCCAGCAGGCCACAGGGCCCTCACTATGACTATGGCTACACCTTC
medium-sized TRBJ2-6 TRBD2 TRBV11-3 CASSPELAAGANVLTF TGTGCCAGCAGCCCAGAACTAGCGGCTGGGGCCAACGTCCTGACTTTC
medium-sized TRBJ1-1 TRBD1 TRBV6-8 CASRRDSERGAFF TGTGCCAGCAGACGGGACAGCGAAAGGGGAGCTTTCTTT
few TRBJ1-1 NA TRBV18 CASSLMDRSGEAFF TGTGCCAGCTCCCTCATGGACCGTTCAGGAGAAGCTTTCTTT
few TRBJ1-1 NA TRBV9 CASSPTFGAMNTEAFF TGTGCCAGCAGCCCGACCTTTGGGGCCATGAACACTGAAGCTTTCTTT
NA TRBJ2-2 TRBD2 TRBV28 CASSPGLAVNTGELFF TGTGCCAGCAGTCCGGGACTAGCGGTAAACACCGGGGAGCTGTTTTTT
few TRBJ2-2 NA TRBV11-3 CASSSRTLSGPGELFF TGTGCCAGCAGCTCCCGGACACTCTCGGGTCCCGGGGAGCTGTTTTTT
few TRBJ2-6 NA TRBV11-3 CASSATRSSGANVLTF TGTGCCAGCAGCGCCACTCGGAGCTCTGGGGCCAACGTCCTGACTTTC
once TRBJ1-1 NA TRBV30 CAWRRRFDTEAFF TGTGCCTGGAGAAGGCGATTTGACACTGAAGCTTTCTTT
few TRBJ1-4 NA TRBV11-3 CASQQGDATNEKLFF TGTGCCAGCCAACAGGGAGATGCAACTAATGAAAAACTGTTTTTT
few TRBJ2-5 TRBD2 TRBV9 CASSAGAGQETQYF TGTGCCAGCAGCGCCGGAGCGGGACAAGAGACCCAGTACTTC
NA TRBJ1-4 NA TRBV6-8 CASSPTGLYNEKLFF TGTGCCAGCAGCCCGACAGGCTTGTATAATGAAAAACTGTTTTTT
few TRBJ2-5 NA TRBV29-1 CSVALVRERGETQYF TGCAGCGTTGCCCTTGTGCGGGAGAGGGGGGAGACCCAGTACTTC
NA TRBJ2-2 TRBD1 TRBV13 CASSLGTGRTGELFF TGTGCCAGCAGCTTAGGGACAGGGCGAACCGGGGAGCTGTTTTTT
large TRBJ1-3 NA TRBV25-1 CASSPLQISGNTIYF TGTGCCAGCAGTCCACTACAGATCTCTGGAAACACCATATATTTT